The 22 T cell receptor beta chains reported below all come from one sample, sequenced in a study of response to subunit inactivated influenza vaccine. Each CDR3 protein gets one entry after TCRdb re-called the RT-PCR reads with MiXCR. Found here are about half a million distinct CDR3 sequences, about 25% of them singletons; the top ten hold 1.9%. Material: CD4+ T cells sorted from PBMCs, obtained 4 to 6 days after vaccination. Source of these receptors: a man aged 45-60 years who received an inactivated influenza vaccine.

The chain recombines TRBV10-3 with TRBJ1-6, with 11 nucleotides matching TRBD1. V trimming: 2 bases; J trimming: 8 bases; junction bases outside the gene matches: 2. CDR1 is ENHRY, CDR2 SYGVKD, per germline. The CDR3 sequence is 15 residues long. The CDR3 sequence is CAISEMGQGDSPLHF. CDR3 in DNA: TGTGCCATCAGTGAGATGGGACAGGGGGATTCACCCCTCCACTTT.

The rearrangement links TRBV5-6 to TRBJ2-2, with D perhaps matching TRBD1 or TRBD2 (5 bases each). This CDR3 contains 14 residues. Trimming pared 3 bases from V and 5 bases from J, leaving 11 bases between. CDR1 and CDR2 (germline): SGHDT, YYEEEE. CDR3 in DNA: TGTGCCAGCAGCTGGGGCCGAGGGACCGGGGAGCTGTTTTTT. Translated, it gives CASSWGRGTGELFF.

The rearrangement uses TRBV12-3 or TRBV12-4 and TRBJ1-1; unclear D gene. V was clipped by 2 bases and J by 4 bases, with 8 bases between them. The length of the CDR3 is 13 residues. CDR3 sequence: CASSLYSGTEAFF. The CDR3 DNA reads TGTGCCAGCAGTTTATATAGCGGCACTGAAGCTTTCTTT.

The V and J genes are TRBV6-1 and TRBJ2-7; a possible D gene is TRBD2 (5 bases). The length of the CDR3 is 14 residues. The germline V and J ends were trimmed by 9 bases and 5 bases, with 20 bases remaining between them. CDR1 is MNHNS, CDR2 SASEGT, per germline. This chain's CDR3 is CASSRGTSGDEQYF. The CDR3 DNA follows: TGTGCCAGTTCCCGGGGAACGTCTGGGGACGAGCAGTACTTC.

The rearrangement uses TRBV20-1 and TRBJ1-1; TRBD1 agrees at 8 bases. Germline V CDR1 and CDR2: DFQATT, SNEGSKA (reference sequence). This CDR3 is 14 amino acids long. V shed 2 bases and J 1 base; nucleotides not matched to a gene: 3. Here the CDR3 reads CSARRGQENTEAFF. The CDR3 DNA reads as TGCAGTGCTAGAAGGGGACAGGAGAACACTGAAGCTTTCTTT.

About this clonotype itself: A junction boundary mismatches the germline segment, possibly from a read error. The chain uses TRBV7-2 and TRBJ2-7, with D hard to call. The CDR3 consists of 14 residues. CDR1 is SGHTA, CDR2 FQGNSA, per germline. CDR3 sequence: CASSLVVSSYEQYF. The CDR3 nucleotides read TGCGCCAGCAGCTTGGTCGTCAGCTCCTACGAGCAGTACTTC.

This clonotype was detected ten times or more. The J gene is TRBJ2-1, the V gene TRBV5-1, with TRBD2 as a possible D gene (6 bases). Germline V gene data show CDR1 as SGHRS and CDR2 as YFSETQ. The CDR3 is 12 amino acids. Trimming cost V 4 bases and J 9 bases, with 11 bases left between them. The CDR3 DNA is TGCGCCAGCAGCCTCATAGCGGTTGAGCAGTTCTTC. It codes for CASSLIAVEQFF.

The chain recombines TRBV6-2 or TRBV6-3 with TRBJ1-1, with a weak D call TRBD1 (6 bases). CDR1 and CDR2 (germline): MNHEY, SVGEGT. The V and J ends lost 6 bases and 0 bases respectively, with 11 bases between them. The CDR3 contains 14 residues. Here the CDR3 reads CASRNGQLNTEAFF. In nucleotides, the CDR3 is TGTGCCAGCAGAAATGGACAGTTGAACACTGAAGCTTTCTTT.

There are a few counts of this clonotype. This rearrangement joins TRBV12-3 or TRBV12-4 to TRBJ1-5; 7 nucleotides line up with TRBD1. The length of the CDR3 is 16 residues. The junction had 12 bases not matched to a gene; V was cut back by 4 bases and J by 6 bases. CDR3 sequence reads: CASSSTTGNLGQPQHF. The CDR3 region has the DNA TGTGCCAGCAGTTCCACGACAGGGAATTTGGGTCAGCCCCAGCATTTT.

V gene TRBV20-1 combines with J gene TRBJ2-5; 8 nucleotides line up with TRBD1. J lost 2 bases, V lost 3 bases, and 11 bases had no gene match. The CDR3 is 16 amino acids. Germline CDR1 reads DFQATT; CDR2 reads SNEGSKA (reference sequence). The CDR3 sequence is CSARPISGGGQETQYF. The CDR3 DNA reads TGCAGTGCTAGGCCGATTTCAGGGGGCGGGCAAGAGACCCAGTACTTC.

This clonotype has a handful of counts. V is TRBV4-1 and J is TRBJ2-7; TRBD1 matches 8 bases. The CDR3 is 16 residues long. With 4 bases clipped from V and 3 bases from J, the junction kept 11 bases outside the gene matches. CDR1 is MGHRA, CDR2 YSYEKL, per germline. CDR3 sequence: CASSPGGGRGLYEQYF. CDR3 nucleotides: TGCGCCAGCAGCCCCGGAGGGGGCAGGGGGCTCTACGAGCAGTACTTC.

This chain connects TRBV12-3 or TRBV12-4 to TRBJ2-2, with 7 bases matching TRBD1. After removal of 3 bases from V and 3 bases from J, the junction contained 1 base not matched to a gene. The CDR3 runs 14 residues. This chain's CDR3 is CASSFQGDTGELFF. The CDR3 DNA reads TGTGCCAGCAGTTTCCAGGGGGACACCGGGGAGCTGTTTTTT.

J is TRBJ2-7 and V is TRBV5-5, with D possibly called TRBD1 or TRBD2 (6 bases each). The CDR3 runs 13 residues. Germline CDR1 reads SGHKS; CDR2 reads YYEKEE (reference sequence). V lost 0 bases and J lost 10, with 14 bases in between. CDR3: CASSLAVEGHQYF. The CDR3 DNA reads as TGTGCCAGCAGCTTGGCCGTGGAGGGACACCAGTACTTC.

The chain combines TRBV9 with TRBJ2-5; D gene unclear. V dropped 0 bases and J dropped 2 bases, with 11 bases sitting between them. Germline values: CDR1 SGDLS, CDR2 YYNGEE. This CDR3 contains 15 residues. The CDR3 spells CASSVGTLGQETQYF. The CDR3 coding sequence is TGTGCCAGCAGCGTAGGAACCTTGGGGCAAGAGACCCAGTACTTC.

This clonotype was counted a few times. This CDR3 is CSAAPGRVGSPLHF. In DNA, the CDR3 is TGCAGTGCTGCCCCGGGGCGGGTGGGATCACCCCTCCACTTT. The chain combines TRBV20-1 with TRBJ1-6; possible D gene TRBD1, 5 bases. Germline V gene lookup returns CDR1 DFQATT and CDR2 SNEGSKA (reference sequence). This CDR3 contains 14 residues. V lost 5 bases and J lost 10, with 18 bases in between.

The V gene is TRBV20-1, the J gene TRBJ2-7, with 8 bases aligning to TRBD1. Trimming cost V 5 bases and J 2 bases; bases outside gene matches: 2. The CDR3 extends over 12 amino acids. Per germline, CDR1 DFQATT and CDR2 SNEGSKA (reference sequence). This chain's CDR3 is CSARQGTYEQYF. Here the CDR3 DNA reads TGCAGTGCTCGACAGGGGACCTACGAGCAGTACTTC.

The CDR3 is CASSLTEITEAFF. CDR3 nucleotides: TGTGCCAGCAGCCTTACAGAGATTACTGAAGCTTTCTTT. The chain combines TRBV27 with TRBJ1-1; D gene unclear. This CDR3 is built from 13 residues. CDR1 is MNHEY, CDR2 SMNVEV, per germline (reference sequence). The germline V and J ends were trimmed by 6 bases and 5 bases, with 13 bases remaining between them.

The chain links TRBV30 to TRBJ2-1; a weak D match, TRBD1 (6 bases). The CDR3 length is 14 residues. Trimming took off 2 bases at V and 0 bases at J, with 8 bases between the two ends. Germline CDR1 is GTSNPN and CDR2 is SVGIG (reference sequence). This CDR3 is CAWSRGGSYNEQFF. In nucleotides, the CDR3 is TGTGCCTGGAGTAGAGGGGGCTCCTACAATGAGCAGTTCTTC.

The V and J genes are TRBV20-1 and TRBJ1-1, with no clear D. Germline loops: CDR1 DFQATT, CDR2 SNEGSKA (reference sequence). V was cut by 3 bases and J by 1 base, with 9 bases left in between. The CDR3 runs 13 residues. The CDR3 DNA reads TGCAGTGCTAGTTTGCAGGCGAACACTGAAGCTTTCTTT. The encoded protein is CSASLQANTEAFF.

This clonotype was detected a few times. The CDR3: CSVGLPGRSQETQYF. The CDR3 DNA reads as TGCAGCGTGGGGCTTCCCGGGAGGTCTCAAGAGACCCAGTACTTC. The chain combines TRBV29-1 with TRBJ2-5, with 7 bases matching TRBD2. The CDR3 sequence is 15 residues long. V was pared by 6 bases and J by 2 bases, with 12 bases of the junction left unmatched. CDR1 is SQVTM and CDR2 is ANQGSEA in the germline V gene.

V is TRBV10-3 and J is TRBJ2-5; D uncertain. Looked up from germline, CDR1 is ENHRY and CDR2 is SYGVKD. This CDR3 has 14 residues. The V end was cut by 5 bases, the J end by 0 bases, with 10 bases between. CDR3: CAISKVPDQETQYF. The CDR3 bases are TGTGCCATCAGTAAGGTTCCGGACCAAGAGACCCAGTACTTC.

The chain combines TRBV5-8 with TRBJ2-1, with D tentatively TRBD1 (6 bases). The CDR3 covers 14 residues. Trimming cost V 6 bases and J 0 bases, with 10 bases left between them. Germline lookup yields CDR1 SGHTS and CDR2 YDEGEE. In DNA, the CDR3 is TGTGCCAGCAACCGGGACAACTCCTACAATGAGCAGTTCTTC. This codes for CASNRDNSYNEQFF.